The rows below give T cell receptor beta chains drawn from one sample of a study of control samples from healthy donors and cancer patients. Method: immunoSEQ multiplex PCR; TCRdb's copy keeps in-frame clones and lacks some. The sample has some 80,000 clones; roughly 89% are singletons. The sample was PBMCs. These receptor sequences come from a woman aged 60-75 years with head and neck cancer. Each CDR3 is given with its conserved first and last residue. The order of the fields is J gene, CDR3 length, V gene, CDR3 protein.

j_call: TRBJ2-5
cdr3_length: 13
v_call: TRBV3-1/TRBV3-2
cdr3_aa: CASSQVPGGTQYF

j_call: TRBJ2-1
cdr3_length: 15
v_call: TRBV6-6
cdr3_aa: CASSFYRGMGNEQFF

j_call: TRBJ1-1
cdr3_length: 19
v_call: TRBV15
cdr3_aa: CATSRDMRGQGKGNTEAFF

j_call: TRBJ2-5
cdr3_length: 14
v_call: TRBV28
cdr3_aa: CATIRAHGGETQYF

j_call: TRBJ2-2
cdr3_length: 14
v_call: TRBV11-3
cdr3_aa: CASRTSGNTGELFF

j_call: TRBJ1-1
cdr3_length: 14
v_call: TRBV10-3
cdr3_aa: CAISGQGANTEAFF

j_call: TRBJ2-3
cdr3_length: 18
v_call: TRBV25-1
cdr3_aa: CASSEVWEGDYLTDTQYF

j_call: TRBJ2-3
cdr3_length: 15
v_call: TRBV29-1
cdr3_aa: CSASGTSGSTDTQYF

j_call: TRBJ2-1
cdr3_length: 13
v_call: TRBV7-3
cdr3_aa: CASSFQGSNEQFF

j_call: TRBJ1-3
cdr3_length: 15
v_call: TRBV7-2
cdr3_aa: CASSSDRASGNTIYF

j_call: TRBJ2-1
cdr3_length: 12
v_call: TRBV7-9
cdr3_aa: CASSLPGTEQFF

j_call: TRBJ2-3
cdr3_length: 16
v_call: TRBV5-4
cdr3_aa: CASSSQLAGGTDTQYF

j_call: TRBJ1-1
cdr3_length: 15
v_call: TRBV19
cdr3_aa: CASSIAFGGLTEAFF

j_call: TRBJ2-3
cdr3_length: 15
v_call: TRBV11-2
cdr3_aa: CASSLEPLGRVPQYF

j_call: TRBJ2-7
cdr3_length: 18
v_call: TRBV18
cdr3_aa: CASSTAGTSGSGAYEQYF

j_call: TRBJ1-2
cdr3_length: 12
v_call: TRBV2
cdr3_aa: CASSPDGSGYTF

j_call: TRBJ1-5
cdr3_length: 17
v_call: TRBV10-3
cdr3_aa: CAERVFPDRVSNQPQHF

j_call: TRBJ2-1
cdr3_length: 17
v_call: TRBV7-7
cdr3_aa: CASSLAPWTSPYNEQFF

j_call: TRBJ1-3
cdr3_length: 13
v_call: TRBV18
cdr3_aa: CASSRGSGNTIYF

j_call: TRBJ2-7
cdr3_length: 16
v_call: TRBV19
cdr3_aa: CATSSSTRGANYEQYF

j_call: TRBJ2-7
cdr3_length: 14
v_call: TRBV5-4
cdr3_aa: CASSPTSNKNEQYF

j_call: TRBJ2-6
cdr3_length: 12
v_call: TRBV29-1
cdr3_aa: CSVISGANVLTF

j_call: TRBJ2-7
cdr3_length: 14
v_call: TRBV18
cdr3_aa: CASSPGLEGREQYF

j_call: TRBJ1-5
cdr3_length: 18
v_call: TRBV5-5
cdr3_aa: CASSSRISGTGGDQPQHF

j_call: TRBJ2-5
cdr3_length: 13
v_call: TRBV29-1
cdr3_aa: CSVDGLDQETQYF

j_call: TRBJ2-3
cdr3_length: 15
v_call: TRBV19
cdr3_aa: CASSIEGTDTDTQYF

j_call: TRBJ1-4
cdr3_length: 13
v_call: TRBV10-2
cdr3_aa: CASRTGPNEKLFF

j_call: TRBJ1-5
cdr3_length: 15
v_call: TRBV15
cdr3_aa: CATSYNLDRNQPQHF

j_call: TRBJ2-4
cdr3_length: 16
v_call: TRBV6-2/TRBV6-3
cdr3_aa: CASSYHKGDPQNIQYF

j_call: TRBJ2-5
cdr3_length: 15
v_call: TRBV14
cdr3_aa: CASSQDVTSRQTQYF

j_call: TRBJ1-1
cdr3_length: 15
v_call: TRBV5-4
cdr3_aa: CASSLVLAGSSEAFF

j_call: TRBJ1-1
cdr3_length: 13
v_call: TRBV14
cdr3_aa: CASSHNRNTEAFF

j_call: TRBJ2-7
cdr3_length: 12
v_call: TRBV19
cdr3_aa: CASSSGGYEQYF

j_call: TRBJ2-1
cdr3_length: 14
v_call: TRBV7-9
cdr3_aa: CASSLVGKGVEQFF

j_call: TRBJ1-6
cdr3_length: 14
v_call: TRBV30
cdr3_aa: CAWRAERRNSPLHF

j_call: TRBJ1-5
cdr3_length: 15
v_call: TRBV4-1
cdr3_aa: CASSQGDRDNQPQHF